The next 16 T cell receptor beta chains were all read from a single sample in a study of OX40 agonist ivuxolimab in advanced cancers. Libraries were constructed by the immunoSEQ multiplex PCR assay. The clones in this table, taken by TCRdb from immuneACCESS, are in-frame only. Not every clone is retained; where verified, under half of the shortfall comes from an unresolved V gene, and the cause of the rest is unknown. The table for this sample lists around 76,000 clones; under 80% of them were counted only once. In total, the top ten clones hold approximately 5% of the sample. The sample in question was CD4+ or CD8+ T cells sorted from blood, obtained in a trial of the OX40 agonist ivuxolimab. The source is an adult with an advanced solid tumor such as melanoma, head and neck, liver or kidney cancer.

V is TRBV18 and J is TRBJ2-5; perhaps TRBD2 as D (5 bases). The V gene lost 3 bases and the J gene lost 0 bases, with 11 bases spanning the gap. The CDR3 is made up of 15 amino acids. The germline CDR1 and CDR2 sequences are KGHSH and LQKENI. CDR3 sequence (DNA): TGTGCCAGCTCACCTTCGGACTTGTACCAAGAGACCCAGTACTTC. This codes for CASSPSDLYQETQYF.

This clone was counted a single time. The gene calls are TRBV11-2 and TRBJ1-1; D is uncertain. This CDR3 is 15 amino acids long. V lost 5 bases, J lost 0 bases, and 13 bases lay in between. Germline CDR1 is SGHAT and CDR2 is FQNNGV. This CDR3 is CASSPSPGLNTEAFF. For the CDR3, the DNA is TGTGCCAGCAGCCCTAGCCCTGGACTGAACACTGAAGCTTTCTTT.

V gene TRBV14 combines with J gene TRBJ1-1; D remains ambiguous. The CDR3 runs 14 residues. Trimming left V 3 bases short and J 0 bases short, with 8 bases between. Germline lookup yields CDR1 SGHDN and CDR2 FVKESK. This CDR3 is CASSHWTLNTEAFF. DNA of the CDR3: TGTGCCAGCAGCCATTGGACCTTGAACACTGAAGCTTTCTTT.

Here the CDR3 DNA reads TGTGCCAGCAGCGCCATCCCCACAGGGGGCGGCACAGATACGCAGTATTTT. Protein: CASSAIPTGGGTDTQYF. The V gene is TRBV9, the J gene TRBJ2-3, with 9 positions matching TRBD1. Germline assignment: CDR1 SGDLS and CDR2 YYNGEE. The CDR3 extends over 17 amino acids. The V segment lost 3 bases and the J segment 1 base; nucleotides outside the gene matches: 9. The variable domain in full, completed from reference TRBV9 and TRBJ2-3, reads DSGVTQTPKHLITATGQRVTLRCSPRSGDLSVYWYQQSLDQGLQFLIQYYNGEERAKGNILERFSAQQFPDLHSELNLSSLELGDSALYFCASSAIPTGGGTDTQYFGPGTRLTVL.

V gene TRBV7-3 combines with J gene TRBJ2-7, with 12 bases lining up with TRBD2. V was clipped by 5 bases and J by 2 bases; unmatched bases: 1. This CDR3 is built from 14 residues. Per the germline V gene, CDR1 is SGHTA and CDR2 is FQGTGA. The CDR3, as DNA: TGTGCCAGCAGCCTAGCGGGAGGGCCCTACGAGCAGTACTTC. Translating gives CASSLAGGPYEQYF. The variable domain in full, with the rest retrieved from reference TRBV7-3 and TRBJ2-7, is GAGVSQTPSNKVTEKGKYVELRCDPISGHTALYWYRQSLGQGPEFLIYFQGTGAADDSGLPNDRFFAVRPEGSVSTLKIQRTERGDSAVYLCASSLAGGPYEQYFGPGTRLTVT.

The table lists this clone with a count of one. The DNA for the CDR3 is TGTGCCAGCAGCTTAGAACGCGGGAGAGGTGAGCAGTTCTTC. Protein: CASSLERGRGEQFF. The V and J genes are TRBV7-3 and TRBJ2-1; 7 bases map to TRBD2. In germline, CDR1 is SGHTA, CDR2 FQGTGA. The CDR3 consists of 14 residues. V was clipped by 2 bases and J by 9 bases; unmatched bases: 7.

The chain combines TRBV11-3 with TRBJ2-1; 7 nucleotides line up with TRBD1. This CDR3 has 14 residues. Germline V gene lookup returns CDR1 SGHNT and CDR2 YENEEA. The V segment lost 1 base and the J segment 6 bases; nucleotides outside the gene matches: 3. Written as DNA, the CDR3 is TGTGCCAGCAGCTTAGTGGACAGGCCCAATGAGCAGTTCTTC. Its translation is CASSLVDRPNEQFF.

Written as DNA, the CDR3 is TGTGCCTGGAGTAGTGGAAACACCATATATTTT. It yields the protein CAWSSGNTIYF. The V gene is TRBV30, the J gene TRBJ1-3; D remains ambiguous. There are 11 residues in the CDR3. Germline V lookup: CDR1 GTSNPN, CDR2 SVGIG (reference sequence). Trimming took 2 bases from V and 3 from J, leaving 2 bases between them.

This clone was detected only a few times. J is TRBJ1-2 and V is TRBV9; no clear D. The CDR3 is 15 amino acids. Deletions cut 0 bases from V and 5 bases from J, with 14 bases between. Germline V gene data show CDR1 as SGDLS and CDR2 as YYNGEE. DNA of the CDR3: TGTGCCAGCAGCGTAGGGGAGGCCGTGGCTTATGGCTACACCTTC. Translation: CASSVGEAVAYGYTF.

The chain links TRBV6-1 to TRBJ2-6, with D possibly matching TRBD2 (7 bases). The CDR3 covers 21 residues. V lost 2 bases and J lost 1, with 24 bases in between. Germline assignment: CDR1 MNHNS and CDR2 SASEGT. As DNA, the CDR3 is TGTGCCAGCAGTGAAAACGAGGGGGGGAGATTAGATTGGTCTGGGGCCAACGTCCTGACTTTC. This encodes CASSENEGGRLDWSGANVLTF.

This clone was found a few times. V usage is TRBV10-2 and J usage is TRBJ1-1; the D gene is possibly TRBD1 (6 bases). V was trimmed by 6 bases and J by 5 bases, leaving 16 bases between them. The CDR3 is 14 residues long. Germline V gene sequence: CDR1 WSHSY, CDR2 SAAADI. CDR3 region: CASSPGRQGTEAFF. CDR3 in DNA: TGCGCCAGCAGCCCCGGTCGTCAGGGGACTGAAGCTTTCTTT.

The V call is TRBV6-6, the J call TRBJ1-5; TRBD1 matches at 11 bases. Looked up from germline, CDR1 is MNHNY and CDR2 is SVGAGI (reference sequence). V trimming: 6 bases; J trimming: 6 bases; junction bases outside the gene matches: 7. There are 15 residues in the CDR3. The CDR3 region has the DNA TGTGCCAGCAGCGACCGGGACAGGGGGTTTCAGCCCCAGCATTTT. It codes for CASSDRDRGFQPQHF.

The chain employs TRBV9 and TRBJ1-4; TRBD1 agrees at 7 bases. This CDR3 region has 14 residues. Germline CDR1 is SGDLS and CDR2 is YYNGEE. J was trimmed by 5 bases and V by 5 bases; bases with no gene match: 6. CDR3 DNA: TGTGCCAGCAGGCCGGACAGGTGGAATGAAAAACTGTTTTTT. Translated: CASRPDRWNEKLFF.

The chain has TRBV25-1 and TRBJ1-2; 11 bases line up with TRBD1. The V segment lost 3 bases and the J segment 4 bases; nucleotides outside the gene matches: 4. This CDR3 has 15 residues. The germline V gene has CDR1 MGHDK and CDR2 SYGVNS. CDR3 sequence reads: CASSDRDRGFYGYTF. The CDR3 DNA is TGTGCCAGCAGTGACCGGGACAGGGGGTTCTATGGCTACACCTTC.

The chain couples TRBV6-1 to TRBJ1-2; TRBD1 matches 9 bases. The length of the CDR3 is 16 residues. The V gene end was trimmed by 4 bases and the J gene end by 4 bases; junction bases not matched to a gene: 10. Germline loops: CDR1 MNHNS, CDR2 SASEGT. In DNA, the CDR3 is TGTGCCAGCAGTGTTGCGGGACAGGGTCCCTCCTATGGCTACACCTTC. Residues: CASSVAGQGPSYGYTF.

This chain links TRBV2 with TRBJ2-3, with D possibly TRBD2 on 6 matching bases. The CDR3 spans 14 residues. Per germline, CDR1 SNHLY and CDR2 FYNNEI. V was pared by 4 bases and J by 11 bases, with 19 bases between. DNA for the CDR3: TGTGCCAGCAGTGCCGGGACTTTGTCGGGACTGCAGTATTTT. It translates to CASSAGTLSGLQYF.